Detailed here is one TCR beta chain. What it recognizes is unknown. The data are from a study of graft-versus-host responses after intestinal transplantation. Study background: Following induction with anti-thymocyte globulin, all recipients were given tacrolimus and steroids for three to four years.

Study-wide results and limits: Clonal ratios of graft-versus-host to host-versus-graft in allografts were high for patients exhibiting graft-donor T cell macrochimerism. GvH clones surfaced in recipient marrow, some emerging earlier in ileum or blood. Early post-transplant HvG declines showed an association with peak circulating GvH clone levels.

Method: immunoSEQ multiplex PCR; TCRdb's copy keeps in-frame clones and lacks some. The table includes over 100,000 clones, about 92% detected once. From germline, CDR1 is SGHTA and CDR2 FQGNSA. This CDR3 comprises 16 residues. The ends were cut back, 1 base at V and 0 bases at J, with 13 bases in the middle. The chain has TRBV7-2 and TRBJ2-7; maybe TRBD2 (5 bases). The source of this sequence is a human donor who was the organ donor for an intestinal transplant. Here the sequenced sample was unstimulated CD4+ T cells sorted from spleen or lymph node cells, taken before transplant. The CDR3 coding sequence is TGTGCCAGCAGCTTAGGGTCCCAGCGGAGCTCCTACGAGCAGTACTTC. Its protein is CASSLGSQRSSYEQYF.